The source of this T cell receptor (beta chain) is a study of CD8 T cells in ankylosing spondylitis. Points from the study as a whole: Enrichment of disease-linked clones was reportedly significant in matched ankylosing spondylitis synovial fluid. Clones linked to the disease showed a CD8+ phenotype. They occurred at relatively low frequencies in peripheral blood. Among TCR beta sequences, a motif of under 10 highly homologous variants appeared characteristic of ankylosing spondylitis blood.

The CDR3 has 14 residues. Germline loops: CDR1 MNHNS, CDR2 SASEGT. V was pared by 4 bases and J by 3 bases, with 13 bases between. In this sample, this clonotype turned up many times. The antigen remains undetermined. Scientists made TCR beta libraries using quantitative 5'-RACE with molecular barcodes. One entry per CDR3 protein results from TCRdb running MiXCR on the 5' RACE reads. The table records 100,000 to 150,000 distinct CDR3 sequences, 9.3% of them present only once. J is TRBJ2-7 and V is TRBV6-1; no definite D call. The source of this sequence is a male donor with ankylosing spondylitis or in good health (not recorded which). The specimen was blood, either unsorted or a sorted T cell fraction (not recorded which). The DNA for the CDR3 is TGTGCCAGCAGTGTCCCGGACGGGCACTACGAGCAGTACTTC. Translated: CASSVPDGHYEQYF.